Listed here is a single T cell receptor (beta chain). Its antigen is as yet unknown. Some clones are missing from TCRdb's copy, which holds only in-frame ones; the method was immunoSEQ multiplex PCR. This sample has tens of thousands of clones; approximately 91% occur once, and the top ten carry about 2.2%. This sample is drawn from a study of cytomegalovirus exposure and HLA in healthy donors. Turning to the study itself: Per a later analysis, the 666 first-cohort and 110 or so validation repertoires shared one platform. Study findings and constraints: The study listed 150 to 200 cytomegalovirus-associated TCR beta chains. Per published reports, the classifier diagnosed cytomegalovirus status with high specificity and sensitivity. TCR clusters originating in the first cohort tended to co-occur in the 110 or so validation repertoires, according to a later analysis.

CDR1 is MNHEY, CDR2 SVGAGI, per germline. Trimming removed 8 bases from V and 7 bases from J; junction bases left unmatched: 9. The CDR3 has 15 residues. This TCR was recovered from a man younger than 40 in good health and CMV-seronegative. The sequencing input was PBMCs. The V call is TRBV6-5, the J call TRBJ2-1; 12 nucleotides align to TRBD2. The CDR3 sequence is CASGASGRAGNEQFF. The CDR3 nucleotides read TGTGCCAGCGGGGCTAGCGGGAGGGCCGGAAATGAGCAGTTCTTC.